This T cell receptor (beta chain) was observed in a study of blood T cell repertoires in COVID-19 (TCRdb year 2020). For context, the study as a whole: Samples from collaborators originated in the United States, Italy and Spain and spanned both the acute and convalescent phases of COVID-19. The prospective study material was composed of cDNA or gDNA derived from T cells, B-cell-depleted T cells, or PBMCs. The dataset comprised deeply sampled blood TCRbeta repertoires from subjects exposed to, actively infected with, or recovered from COVID-19. The repertoires were released in a freely available public database meant as a resource for research on the immune response to SARS-CoV-2. The samples were drawn from the first 160 participants of the ongoing ImmuneRACE study and from over a thousand subjects provided by 6 global collaborators. A de-identified subject ID, COVID-19 status, age in years and sex were almost always included in the sample metadata. Where HLA class I and class II types were available, the types were taken from metadata supplied by the sample provider, not from assay-based typing.

The immunoSEQ Assay, a bias-controlled multiplex PCR, was used to amplify TCRbeta CDR3 regions from genomic DNA. The study's processing was this. The number of nucleated cells in each sample was estimated by amplification of reference gene primers within the assay. To quantify the absolute abundance of each unique TCRbeta CDR3 rearrangement, sequence reads were collapsed and filtered. For each sample, productive Simpson clonality was calculated as the square root of Simpson's diversity index over productive rearrangements. TCRdb mirrors the immuneACCESS table, restricted to in-frame sequences. Some clones are absent from its copies; in checked studies, under half trace to an unresolved V gene, and the reason for the others is unknown. V, J and clone size are those of that table, while D and trimming were read from the DNA. Counted in this sample were some 200,000 clones; more than 80% of them appeared once. Over 3% of the sample is held by the ten biggest clonotypes.

Based on the germline V gene, the CDR1 and CDR2 sequences are SNHLY and FYNNEI. The cysteine opens and the phenylalanine closes a CDR3 of 14 amino acids. This entry keeps only the CDR3 DNA: 42 bases, framed from base 1. V is trimmed back by 9 bases and J by 2 bases, and the junction contains 6 bases that no gene match accounts for. Participants in the prospective study were aged about 18 to 90 years, lived in 20 to 30 United States geographic areas, and enrolled through a virtual design. Cohort assignment in the prospective study relied on participant-reported clinical history from a screening survey and a study questionnaire. Each participant in the prospective study had whole blood, serum and a nasopharyngeal or oropharyngeal swab collected by mobile phlebotomists. Prospective study participants could optionally give additional blood draws and questionnaires over an approximately two-month period. Prospective study blood samples were shipped either frozen or at room temperature before DNA extraction.

This clone was seen a single time. What antigen it recognizes has not been identified. The record has no base qualities; no much larger clone is one base away. Findings and caveats that apply to the study as a whole: How much clinical and demographic metadata was included differed by source and by participant, and the metadata was provided uncurated.

The chain couples TRBV2 to TRBJ2-7; TRBD2 fits 11 bases in the junction. The material sequenced was PBMCs or T cells enriched from blood (not recorded which). The clonotype originates from a woman in her thirties or forties with acute COVID-19. DNA sequence: TGTGCCAGTCCGGGACTAGCGGACACCTACGAGCAGTACTTC. The resulting protein is CASPGLADTYEQYF.